This T cell receptor (beta chain) was profiled in a study of cytomegalovirus exposure and HLA in healthy donors. With 60 Vbeta and 13 Jbeta primers, the PCR was carried out. Using immunoSEQ multiplex PCR, the repertoire was profiled, and TCRdb retains in-frame clones only, with some absent. The data contain 160,000 or so clones, roughly 79% of them singletons. CDR1 SGHRS and CDR2 YFSETQ come from the germline V gene. The CDR3 consists of 15 residues. V gave up 1 base and J gave up 1 base, with 8 bases separating them. This clone has a single count. What it binds is not known. Study outcomes and limitations: In vitro data verified three CMV-associated chains as specific for CMV antigens.

V and J are TRBV5-1 and TRBJ1-4, with D maybe TRBD1 (6 bases). The specimen was PBMCs. The TCR sequence derives from a woman in her fifties or sixties in good health and CMV-seronegative. DNA of the CDR3: TGCGCCAGCAGCTTGCAAGGGGGAACTAATGAAAAACTGTTTTTT. Amino acids: CASSLQGGTNEKLFF.